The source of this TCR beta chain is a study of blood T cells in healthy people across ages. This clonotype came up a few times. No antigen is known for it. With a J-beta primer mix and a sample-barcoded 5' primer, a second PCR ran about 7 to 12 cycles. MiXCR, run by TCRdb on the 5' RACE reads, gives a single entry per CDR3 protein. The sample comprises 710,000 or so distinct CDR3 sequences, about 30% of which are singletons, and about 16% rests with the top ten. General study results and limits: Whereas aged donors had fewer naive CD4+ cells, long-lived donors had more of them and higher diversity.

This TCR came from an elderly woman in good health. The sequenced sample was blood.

The DNA of the CDR3 is TGTGCCAGCAGCGCCGGTGTGGGGACCCGCACCGGGGAGCTGTTTTTT. Protein product: CASSAGVGTRTGELFF. This chain joins TRBV9 and TRBJ2-2; D might be TRBD1 or TRBD2, each matching 5 bases. Per germline, CDR1 SGDLS and CDR2 YYNGEE. V was pared by 3 bases and J by 4 bases, with 16 bases between. The CDR3 extends over 16 amino acids.